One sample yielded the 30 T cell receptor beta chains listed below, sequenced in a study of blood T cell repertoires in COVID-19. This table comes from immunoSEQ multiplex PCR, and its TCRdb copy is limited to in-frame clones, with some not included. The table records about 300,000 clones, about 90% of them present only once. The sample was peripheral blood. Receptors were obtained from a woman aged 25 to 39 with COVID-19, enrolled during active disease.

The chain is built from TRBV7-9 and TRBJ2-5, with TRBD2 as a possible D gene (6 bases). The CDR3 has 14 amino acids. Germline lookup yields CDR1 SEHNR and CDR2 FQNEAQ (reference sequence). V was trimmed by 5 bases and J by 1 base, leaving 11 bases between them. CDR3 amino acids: CASSPPGLQETQYF. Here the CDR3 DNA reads TGTGCCAGCAGCCCCCCGGGACTCCAAGAGACCCAGTACTTC.

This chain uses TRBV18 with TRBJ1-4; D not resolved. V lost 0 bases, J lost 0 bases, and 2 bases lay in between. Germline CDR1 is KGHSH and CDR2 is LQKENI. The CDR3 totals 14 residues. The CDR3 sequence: CASSPPATNEKLFF. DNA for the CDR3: TGTGCCAGCTCACCACCCGCAACTAATGAAAAACTGTTTTTT.

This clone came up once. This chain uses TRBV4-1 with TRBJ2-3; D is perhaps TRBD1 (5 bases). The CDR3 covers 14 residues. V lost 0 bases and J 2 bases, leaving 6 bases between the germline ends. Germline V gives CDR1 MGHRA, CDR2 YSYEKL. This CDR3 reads CASSQDRATDTQYF. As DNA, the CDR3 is TGCGCCAGCAGCCAAGACAGGGCCACAGATACGCAGTATTTT.

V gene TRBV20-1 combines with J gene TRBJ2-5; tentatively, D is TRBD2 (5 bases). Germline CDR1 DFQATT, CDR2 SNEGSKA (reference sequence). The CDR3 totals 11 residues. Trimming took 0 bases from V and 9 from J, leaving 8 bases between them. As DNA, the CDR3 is TGCAGTGCTAGAGAGGAGGCGGCCCAGTACTTC. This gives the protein CSAREEAAQYF.

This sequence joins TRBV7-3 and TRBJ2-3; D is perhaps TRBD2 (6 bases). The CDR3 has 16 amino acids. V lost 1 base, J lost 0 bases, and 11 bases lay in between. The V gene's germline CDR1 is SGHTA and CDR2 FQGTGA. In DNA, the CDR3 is TGTGCCAGCAGCTTAAGAGCGGGCGGGAGCACAGATACGCAGTATTTT. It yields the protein CASSLRAGGSTDTQYF.

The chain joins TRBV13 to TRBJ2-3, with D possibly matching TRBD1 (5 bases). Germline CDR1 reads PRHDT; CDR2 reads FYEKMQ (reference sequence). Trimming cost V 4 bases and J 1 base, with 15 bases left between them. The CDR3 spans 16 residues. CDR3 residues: CASSSATGHRTDTQYF. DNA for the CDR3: TGTGCCAGCAGCTCCGCGACCGGACACCGCACAGATACGCAGTATTTT. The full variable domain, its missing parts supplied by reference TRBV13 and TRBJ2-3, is AAGVIQSPRHLIKEKRETATLKCYPIPRHDTVYWYQQGPGQDPQFLISFYEKMQSDKGSIPDRFSAQQFSDYHSELNMSSLELGDSALYFCASSSATGHRTDTQYFGPGTRLTVL.

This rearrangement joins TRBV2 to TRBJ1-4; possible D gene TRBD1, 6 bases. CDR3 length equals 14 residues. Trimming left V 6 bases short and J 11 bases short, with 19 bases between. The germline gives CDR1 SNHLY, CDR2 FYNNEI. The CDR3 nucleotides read TGTGCCAGCAGGGAGACAGGTCTGGTAGGGAAACTGTTTTTT. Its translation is CASRETGLVGKLFF.

Written as DNA, the CDR3 is TGTGCCAGCAGTAGGGGTTTACTAGCGGGGAGTGGAACCGGGGAGCTGTTTTTT. It translates to CASSRGLLAGSGTGELFF. The chain uses TRBV5-4 and TRBJ2-2; 10 bases map to TRBD2. The CDR3 loop spans 18 amino acids. Germline CDR1 reads SGHNT; CDR2 reads YYREEE (reference sequence). The junction had 15 bases not matched to a gene; V was cut back by 5 bases and J by 5 bases.

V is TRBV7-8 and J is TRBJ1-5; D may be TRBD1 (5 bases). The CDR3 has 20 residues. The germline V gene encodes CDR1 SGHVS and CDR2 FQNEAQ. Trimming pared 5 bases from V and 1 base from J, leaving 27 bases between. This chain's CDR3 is CASSLEPRRVSILSNQPQHF. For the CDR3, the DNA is TGTGCCAGCAGCCTAGAACCCCGCAGGGTTAGCATTCTGAGCAATCAGCCCCAGCATTTT.

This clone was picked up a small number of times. Here the CDR3 reads CASSFGQGYEQYF. CDR3 coding DNA: TGTGCCAGCAGCTTCGGACAGGGCTACGAGCAGTACTTC. The chain employs TRBV7-6 and TRBJ2-7, with 8 bases identical to TRBD1. CDR1 and CDR2 from the germline V gene are SGHVS and FNYEAQ. With 3 bases clipped from V and 3 bases from J, the junction kept 1 base outside the gene matches. CDR3 length equals 13 residues.

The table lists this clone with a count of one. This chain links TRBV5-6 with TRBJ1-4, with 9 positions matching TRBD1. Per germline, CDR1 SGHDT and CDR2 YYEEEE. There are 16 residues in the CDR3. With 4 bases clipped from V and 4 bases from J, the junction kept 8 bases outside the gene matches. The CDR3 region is CASSASGTGINEKLFF. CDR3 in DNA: TGTGCCAGCAGCGCGTCCGGGACAGGGATTAATGAAAAACTGTTTTTT.

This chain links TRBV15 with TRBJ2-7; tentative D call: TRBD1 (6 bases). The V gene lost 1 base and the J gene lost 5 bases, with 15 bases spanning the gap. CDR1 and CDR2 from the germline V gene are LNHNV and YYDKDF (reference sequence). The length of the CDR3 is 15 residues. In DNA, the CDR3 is TGTGCCACCAGCAGAGGGACAGCCCTGGGAGACGAGCAGTACGTC. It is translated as CATSRGTALGDEQYV.

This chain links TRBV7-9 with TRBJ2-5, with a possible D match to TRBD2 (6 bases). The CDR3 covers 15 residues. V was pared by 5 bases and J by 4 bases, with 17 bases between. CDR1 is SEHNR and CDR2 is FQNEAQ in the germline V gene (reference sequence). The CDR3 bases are TGTGCCAGCAGCCCCCGCGGGGCAGTCGGAGAGACCCAGTACTTC. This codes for CASSPRGAVGETQYF.

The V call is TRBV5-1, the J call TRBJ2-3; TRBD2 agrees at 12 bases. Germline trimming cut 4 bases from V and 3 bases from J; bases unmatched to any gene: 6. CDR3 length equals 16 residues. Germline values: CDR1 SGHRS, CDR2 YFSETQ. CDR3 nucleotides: TGCGCCAGCAGCACTACTAGCGGGGGGCCTACAGATACGCAGTATTTT. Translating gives CASSTTSGGPTDTQYF.

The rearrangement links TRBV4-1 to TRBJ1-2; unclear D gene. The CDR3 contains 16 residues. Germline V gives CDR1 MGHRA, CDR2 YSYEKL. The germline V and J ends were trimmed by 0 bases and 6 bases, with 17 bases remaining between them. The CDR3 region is CASSQEKAGYSNGYTF. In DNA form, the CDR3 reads TGCGCCAGCAGCCAAGAAAAAGCGGGATATAGCAATGGCTACACCTTC.

This CDR3 reads CASSPDRLGGYTF. The DNA for the CDR3 is TGTGCCAGCAGTCCGGACAGGTTAGGAGGCTACACCTTC. The chain joins TRBV2 to TRBJ1-2; 7 bases match TRBD1. The length of the CDR3 is 13 residues. J gave up 8 bases and V 5 bases, and 8 bases lay outside the gene matches. Germline V CDR1 and CDR2: SNHLY, FYNNEI. The full variable domain, in which reference TRBV2 and TRBJ1-2 provide the parts outside the CDR3, is EPEVTQTPSHQVTQMGQEVILRCVPISNHLYFYWYRQILGQKVEFLVSFYNNEISEKSEIFDDQFSVERPDGSNFTLKIRSTKLEDSAMYFCASSPDRLGGYTFGSGTRLTVV.

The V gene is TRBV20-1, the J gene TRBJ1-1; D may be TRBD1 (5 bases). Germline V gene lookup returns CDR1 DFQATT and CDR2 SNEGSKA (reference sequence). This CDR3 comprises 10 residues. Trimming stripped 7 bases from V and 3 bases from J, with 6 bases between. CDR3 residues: CSVQDTEAFF. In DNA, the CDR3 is TGCAGTGTACAGGACACTGAAGCTTTCTTT.

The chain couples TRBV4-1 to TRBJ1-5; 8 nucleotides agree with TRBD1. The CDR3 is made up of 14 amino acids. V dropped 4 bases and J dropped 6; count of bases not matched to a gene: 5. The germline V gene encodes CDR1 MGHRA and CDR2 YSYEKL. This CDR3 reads CASSRTQGGQPQHF. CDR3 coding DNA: TGCGCCAGCAGCCGCACACAGGGGGGTCAGCCCCAGCATTTT.

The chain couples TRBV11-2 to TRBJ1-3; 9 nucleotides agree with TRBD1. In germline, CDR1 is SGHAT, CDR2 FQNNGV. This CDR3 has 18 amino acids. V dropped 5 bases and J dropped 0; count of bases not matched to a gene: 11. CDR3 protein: CASSRYGQGTSSGNTIYF. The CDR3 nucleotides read TGTGCCAGCAGCCGTTATGGACAGGGGACAAGCTCTGGAAACACCATATATTTT.

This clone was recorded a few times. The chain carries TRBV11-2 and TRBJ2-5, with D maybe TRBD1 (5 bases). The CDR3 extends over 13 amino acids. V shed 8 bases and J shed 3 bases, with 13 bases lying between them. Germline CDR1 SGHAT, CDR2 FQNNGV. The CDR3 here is CASGQGEKETQYF. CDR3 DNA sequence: TGTGCCAGCGGCCAGGGTGAAAAAGAGACCCAGTACTTC.

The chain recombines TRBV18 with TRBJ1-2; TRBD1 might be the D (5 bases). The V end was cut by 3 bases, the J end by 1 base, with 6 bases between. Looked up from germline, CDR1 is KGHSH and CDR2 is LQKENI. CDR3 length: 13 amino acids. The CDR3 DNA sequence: TGTGCCAGCTCACCCAGGGTTAACTATGGCTACACCTTC. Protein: CASSPRVNYGYTF. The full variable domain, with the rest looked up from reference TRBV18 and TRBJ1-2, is NAGVMQNPRHLVRRRGQEARLRCSPMKGHSHVYWYRQLPEEGLKFMVYLQKENIIDESGMPKERFSAEFPKEGPSILRIQQVVRGDSAAYFCASSPRVNYGYTFGSGTRLTVV.

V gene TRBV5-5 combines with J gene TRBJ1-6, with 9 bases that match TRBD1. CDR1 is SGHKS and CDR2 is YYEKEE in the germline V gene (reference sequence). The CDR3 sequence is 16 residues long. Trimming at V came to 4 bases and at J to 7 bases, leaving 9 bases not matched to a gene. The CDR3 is CASSHRGPPGNSPLHF. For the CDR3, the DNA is TGTGCCAGCAGCCACAGGGGGCCCCCTGGGAATTCACCCCTCCACTTT.

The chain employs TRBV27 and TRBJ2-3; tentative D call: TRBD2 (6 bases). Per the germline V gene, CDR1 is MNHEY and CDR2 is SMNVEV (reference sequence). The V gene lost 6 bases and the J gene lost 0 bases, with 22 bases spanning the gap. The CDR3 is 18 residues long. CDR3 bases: TGTGCCAGCAGCTCCCCGACAGTCCGGGGACTTAGCACAGATACGCAGTATTTT. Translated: CASSSPTVRGLSTDTQYF.

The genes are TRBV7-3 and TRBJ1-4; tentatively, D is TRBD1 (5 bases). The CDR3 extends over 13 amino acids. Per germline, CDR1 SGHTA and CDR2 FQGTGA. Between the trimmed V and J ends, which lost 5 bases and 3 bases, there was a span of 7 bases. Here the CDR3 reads CASSRGANEKLFF. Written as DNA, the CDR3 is TGTGCCAGCAGCCGGGGGGCTAATGAAAAACTGTTTTTT.

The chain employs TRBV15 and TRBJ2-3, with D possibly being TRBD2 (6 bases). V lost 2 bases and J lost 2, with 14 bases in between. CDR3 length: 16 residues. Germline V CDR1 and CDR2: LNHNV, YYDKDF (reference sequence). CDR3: CATSRHRSGITDTQYF. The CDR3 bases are TGTGCCACCAGCAGACACCGTAGCGGTATCACAGATACGCAGTATTTT.

CDR3 residues: CASSQGLGHAKKLFF. The CDR3 coding sequence is TGTGCCAGCAGCCAAGGTCTCGGACACGCGAAAAAACTGTTTTTT. The chain couples TRBV11-3 to TRBJ1-4; a possible D gene is TRBD1 (5 bases). V was clipped by 5 bases and J by 9 bases, with 19 bases between them. From germline, CDR1 is SGHNT and CDR2 YENEEA. CDR3 length: 15 amino acids.

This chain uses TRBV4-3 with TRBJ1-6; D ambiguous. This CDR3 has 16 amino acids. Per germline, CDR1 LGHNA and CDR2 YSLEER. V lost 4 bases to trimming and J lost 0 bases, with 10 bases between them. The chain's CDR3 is CASSPNAGSYNSPLHF. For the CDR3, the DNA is TGCGCCAGCAGCCCTAACGCGGGCTCCTATAATTCACCCCTCCACTTT.

CDR3 residues: CASSLYPQGTENTEAFF. CDR3 DNA: TGTGCCAGCAGTTTATACCCCCAGGGGACGGAGAACACTGAAGCTTTCTTT. The V gene is TRBV27, the J gene TRBJ1-1; D may be TRBD1 (6 bases). Germline V CDR1 and CDR2: MNHEY, SMNVEV (reference sequence). V lost 1 base, J lost 1 base, and 16 bases lay in between. The CDR3 extends over 17 amino acids.

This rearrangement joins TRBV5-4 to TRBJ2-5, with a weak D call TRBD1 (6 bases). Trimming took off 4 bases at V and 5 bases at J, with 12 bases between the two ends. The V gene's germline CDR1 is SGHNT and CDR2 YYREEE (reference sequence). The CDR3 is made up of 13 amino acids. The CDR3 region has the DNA TGTGCCAGCAGCCAACAGGGTTTGGAGACCCAGTACTTC. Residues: CASSQQGLETQYF.

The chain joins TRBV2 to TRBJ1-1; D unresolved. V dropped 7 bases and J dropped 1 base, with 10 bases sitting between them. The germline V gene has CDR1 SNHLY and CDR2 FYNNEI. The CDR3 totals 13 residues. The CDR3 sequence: CASTSSGNTEAFF. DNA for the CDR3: TGTGCCAGCACGTCTTCGGGGAACACTGAAGCTTTCTTT.